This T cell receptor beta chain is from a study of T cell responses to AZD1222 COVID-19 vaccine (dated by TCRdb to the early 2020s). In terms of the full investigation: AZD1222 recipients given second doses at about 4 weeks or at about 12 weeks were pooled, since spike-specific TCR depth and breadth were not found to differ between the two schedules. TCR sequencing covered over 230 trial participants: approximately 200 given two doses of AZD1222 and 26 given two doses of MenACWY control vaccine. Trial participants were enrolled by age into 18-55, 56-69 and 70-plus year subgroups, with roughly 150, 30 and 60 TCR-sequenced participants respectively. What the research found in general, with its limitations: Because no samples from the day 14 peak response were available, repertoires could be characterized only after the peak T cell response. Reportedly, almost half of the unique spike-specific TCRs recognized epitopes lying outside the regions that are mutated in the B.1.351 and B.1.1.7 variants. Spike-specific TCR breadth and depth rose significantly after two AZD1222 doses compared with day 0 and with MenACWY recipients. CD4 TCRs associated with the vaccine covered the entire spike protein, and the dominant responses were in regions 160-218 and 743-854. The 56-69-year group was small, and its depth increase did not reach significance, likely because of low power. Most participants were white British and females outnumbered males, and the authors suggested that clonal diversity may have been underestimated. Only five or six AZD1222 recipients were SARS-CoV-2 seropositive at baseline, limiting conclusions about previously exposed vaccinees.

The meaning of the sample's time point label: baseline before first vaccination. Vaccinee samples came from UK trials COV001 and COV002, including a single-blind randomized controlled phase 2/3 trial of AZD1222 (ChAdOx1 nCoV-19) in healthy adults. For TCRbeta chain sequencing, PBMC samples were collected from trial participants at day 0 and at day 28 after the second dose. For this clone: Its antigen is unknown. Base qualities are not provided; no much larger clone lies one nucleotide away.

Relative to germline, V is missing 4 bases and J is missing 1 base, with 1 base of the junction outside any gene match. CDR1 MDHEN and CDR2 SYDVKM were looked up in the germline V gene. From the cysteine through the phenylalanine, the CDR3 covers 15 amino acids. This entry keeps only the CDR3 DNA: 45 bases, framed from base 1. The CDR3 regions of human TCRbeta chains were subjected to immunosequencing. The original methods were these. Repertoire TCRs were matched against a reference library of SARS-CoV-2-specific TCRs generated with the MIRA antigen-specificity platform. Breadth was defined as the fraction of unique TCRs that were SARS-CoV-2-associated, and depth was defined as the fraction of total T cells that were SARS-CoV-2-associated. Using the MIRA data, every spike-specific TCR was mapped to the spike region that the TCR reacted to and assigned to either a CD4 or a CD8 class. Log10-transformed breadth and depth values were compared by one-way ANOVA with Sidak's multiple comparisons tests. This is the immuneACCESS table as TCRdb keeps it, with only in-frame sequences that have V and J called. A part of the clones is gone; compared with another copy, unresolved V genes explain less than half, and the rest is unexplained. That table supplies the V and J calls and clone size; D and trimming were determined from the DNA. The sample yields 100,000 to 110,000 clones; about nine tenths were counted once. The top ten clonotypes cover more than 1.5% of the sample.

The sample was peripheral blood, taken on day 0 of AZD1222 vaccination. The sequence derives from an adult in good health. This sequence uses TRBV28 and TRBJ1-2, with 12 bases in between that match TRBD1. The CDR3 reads CASSWDRGHNYGYTF. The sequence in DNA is TGTGCCAGCAGTTGGGACAGGGGGCATAACTATGGCTACACCTTC.